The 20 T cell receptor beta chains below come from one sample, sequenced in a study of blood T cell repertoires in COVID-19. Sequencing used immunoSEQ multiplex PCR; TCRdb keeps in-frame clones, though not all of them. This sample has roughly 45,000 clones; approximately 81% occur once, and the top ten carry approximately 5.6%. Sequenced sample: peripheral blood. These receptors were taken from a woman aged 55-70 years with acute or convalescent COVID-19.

The CDR3 sequence: CASSYQGVTQPQHF. CDR3 DNA sequence: TGTGCCAGCAGCTACCAGGGGGTAACGCAGCCCCAGCATTTT. This chain connects TRBV7-3 to TRBJ1-5, with 7 bases fitting TRBD1. The CDR3 covers 14 residues. V lost 4 bases, J lost 7 bases, and 7 bases stayed unmatched. Germline assignment: CDR1 SGHTA and CDR2 FQGTGA. The full variable domain, completed using reference TRBV7-3 and TRBJ1-5, is GAGVSQTPSNKVTEKGKYVELRCDPISGHTALYWYRQSLGQGPEFLIYFQGTGAADDSGLPNDRFFAVRPEGSVSTLKIQRTERGDSAVYLCASSYQGVTQPQHFGDGTRLSIL.

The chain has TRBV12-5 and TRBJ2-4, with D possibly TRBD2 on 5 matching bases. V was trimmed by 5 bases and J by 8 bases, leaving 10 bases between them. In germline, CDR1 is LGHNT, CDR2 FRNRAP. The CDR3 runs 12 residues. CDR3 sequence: CASGTEGYIQYF. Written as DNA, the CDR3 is TGTGCTAGTGGTACCGAGGGCTACATTCAGTACTTC.

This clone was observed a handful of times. CDR3 DNA: TGTGCCAGCAGTTCACGACTAGCGGTGACCACAGATACGCAGTATTTT. Translation: CASSSRLAVTTDTQYF. The V gene is TRBV5-5, the J gene TRBJ2-3; 9 bases fit TRBD2. Germline V lookup: CDR1 SGHKS, CDR2 YYEKEE (reference sequence). The CDR3 sequence is 16 residues long. The ends lost 5 bases at V and 2 bases at J; junction bases unmatched: 9. Complete variable domain (other parts from reference TRBV5-5 and TRBJ2-3): DAGVTQSPTHLIKTRGQQVTLRCSPISGHKSVSWYQQVLGQGPQFIFQYYEKEERGRGNFPDRFSARQFPNYSSELNVNALLLGDSALYLCASSSRLAVTTDTQYFGPGTRLTVL.

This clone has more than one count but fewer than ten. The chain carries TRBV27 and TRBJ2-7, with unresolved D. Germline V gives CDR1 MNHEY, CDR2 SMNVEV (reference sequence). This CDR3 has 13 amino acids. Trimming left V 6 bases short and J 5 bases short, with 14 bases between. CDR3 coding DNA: TGTGCCAGCAGGATGTCAGCGTACCACGAGCAGTACTTC. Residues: CASRMSAYHEQYF.

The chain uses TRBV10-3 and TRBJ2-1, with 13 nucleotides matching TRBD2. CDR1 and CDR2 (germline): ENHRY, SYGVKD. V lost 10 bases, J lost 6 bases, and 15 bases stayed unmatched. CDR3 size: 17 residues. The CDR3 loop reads CATGRTSGSPEPNEQFF. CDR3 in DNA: TGTGCCACCGGACGGACTAGCGGGAGTCCGGAGCCCAATGAGCAGTTCTTC.

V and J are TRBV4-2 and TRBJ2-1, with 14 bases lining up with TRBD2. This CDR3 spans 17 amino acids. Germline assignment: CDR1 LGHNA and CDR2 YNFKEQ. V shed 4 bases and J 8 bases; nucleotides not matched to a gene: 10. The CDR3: CASSLDTTSGGAYEQFF. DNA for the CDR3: TGTGCCAGCAGCCTCGACACGACTAGCGGGGGGGCGTATGAGCAGTTCTTC.

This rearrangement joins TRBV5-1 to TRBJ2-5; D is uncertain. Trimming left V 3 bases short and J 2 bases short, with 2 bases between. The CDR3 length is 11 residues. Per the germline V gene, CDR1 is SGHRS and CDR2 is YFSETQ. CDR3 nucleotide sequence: TGCGCCAGCAGCTCACAAGAGACCCAGTACTTC. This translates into CASSSQETQYF.

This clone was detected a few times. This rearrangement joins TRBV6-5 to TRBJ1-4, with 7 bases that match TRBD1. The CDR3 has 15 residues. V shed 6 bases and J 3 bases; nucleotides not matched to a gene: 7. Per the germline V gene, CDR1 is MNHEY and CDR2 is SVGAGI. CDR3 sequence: CASSYQTGANEKLFF. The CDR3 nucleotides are TGTGCCAGCAGCTACCAAACAGGGGCTAATGAAAAACTGTTTTTT.

The chain's CDR3 is CASSLNGRAIETQYF. In DNA form, the CDR3 reads TGTGCCAGCAGCTTGAACGGGAGGGCTATAGAGACCCAGTACTTC. This chain uses TRBV7-3 with TRBJ2-5; the match to TRBD2 covers 8 bases. V shed 3 bases and J 4 bases; nucleotides not matched to a gene: 7. Germline loops: CDR1 SGHTA, CDR2 FQGTGA. CDR3 size: 15 residues.

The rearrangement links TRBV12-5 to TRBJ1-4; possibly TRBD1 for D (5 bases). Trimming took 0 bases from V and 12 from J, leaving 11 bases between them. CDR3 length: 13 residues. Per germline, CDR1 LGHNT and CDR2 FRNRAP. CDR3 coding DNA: TGTGCTAGTGGTTTGGTACTATGGGGGGAACTGTTTTTT. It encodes CASGLVLWGELFF.

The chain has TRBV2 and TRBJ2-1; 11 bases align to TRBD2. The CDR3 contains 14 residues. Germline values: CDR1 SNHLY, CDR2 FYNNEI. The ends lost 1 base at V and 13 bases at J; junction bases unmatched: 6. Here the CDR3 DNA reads TGTGCCAGCAGTGAAGTCAGACTAGCGGGACCTCAGTTCTTC. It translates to CASSEVRLAGPQFF.

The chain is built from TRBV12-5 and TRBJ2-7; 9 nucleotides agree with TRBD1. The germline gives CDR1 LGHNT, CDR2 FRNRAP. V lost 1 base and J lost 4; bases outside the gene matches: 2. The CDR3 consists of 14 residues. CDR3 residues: CASGLGQGGYEQYF. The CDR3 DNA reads TGTGCTAGTGGTTTGGGACAGGGGGGATACGAGCAGTACTTC.

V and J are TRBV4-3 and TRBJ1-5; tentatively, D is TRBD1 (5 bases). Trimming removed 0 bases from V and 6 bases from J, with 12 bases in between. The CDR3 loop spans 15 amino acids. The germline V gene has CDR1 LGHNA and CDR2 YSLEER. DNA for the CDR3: TGCGCCAGCAGCCAAGAGACGGGGGAGGGTCAGCCCCAGCATTTT. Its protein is CASSQETGEGQPQHF.

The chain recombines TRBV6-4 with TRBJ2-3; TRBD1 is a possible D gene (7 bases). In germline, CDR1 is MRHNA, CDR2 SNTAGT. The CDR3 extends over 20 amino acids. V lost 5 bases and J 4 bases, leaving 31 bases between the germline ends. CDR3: CASSLEGPLPGQRVPDTQYF. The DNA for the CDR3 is TGTGCCAGCAGTTTAGAGGGGCCACTCCCGGGACAGCGGGTCCCAGATACGCAGTATTTT.

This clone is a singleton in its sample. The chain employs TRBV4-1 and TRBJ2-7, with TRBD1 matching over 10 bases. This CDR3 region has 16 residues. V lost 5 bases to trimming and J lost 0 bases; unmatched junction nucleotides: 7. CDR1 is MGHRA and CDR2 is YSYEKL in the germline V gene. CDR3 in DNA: TGCGCCAGCAGCAAAGGGGACAGGGGAACCTCCTACGAGCAGTACTTC. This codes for CASSKGDRGTSYEQYF.

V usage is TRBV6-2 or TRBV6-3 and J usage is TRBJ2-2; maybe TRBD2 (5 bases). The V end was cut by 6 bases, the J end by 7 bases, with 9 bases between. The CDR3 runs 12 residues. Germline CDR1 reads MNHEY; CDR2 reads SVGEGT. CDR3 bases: TGTGCCAGCAGCCTCGGGATCGGGGAGCTGTTTTTT. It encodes CASSLGIGELFF.

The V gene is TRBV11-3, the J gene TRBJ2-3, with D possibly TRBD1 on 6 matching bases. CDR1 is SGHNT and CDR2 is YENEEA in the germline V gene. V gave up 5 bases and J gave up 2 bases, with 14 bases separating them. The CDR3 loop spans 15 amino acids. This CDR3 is CASSPDRLNTDTQYF. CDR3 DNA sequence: TGTGCCAGCAGCCCGGACAGACTAAACACAGATACGCAGTATTTT.

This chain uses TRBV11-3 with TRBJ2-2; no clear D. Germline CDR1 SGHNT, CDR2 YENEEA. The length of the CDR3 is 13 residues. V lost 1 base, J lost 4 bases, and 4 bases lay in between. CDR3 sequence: CASSLAVTGELFF. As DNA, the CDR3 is TGTGCCAGCAGCTTAGCGGTCACCGGGGAGCTGTTTTTT.

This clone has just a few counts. CDR3 in amino acids: CASSLPAAAGDQGEQFF. CDR3 nucleotide sequence: TGTGCCAGCAGCTTGCCGGCCGCTGCGGGAGATCAAGGTGAGCAGTTCTTC. The V and J genes are TRBV5-6 and TRBJ2-1, with 7 positions matching TRBD2. This CDR3 has 17 residues. With 1 base clipped from V and 9 bases from J, the junction kept 16 bases outside the gene matches. From germline, CDR1 is SGHDT and CDR2 YYEEEE.

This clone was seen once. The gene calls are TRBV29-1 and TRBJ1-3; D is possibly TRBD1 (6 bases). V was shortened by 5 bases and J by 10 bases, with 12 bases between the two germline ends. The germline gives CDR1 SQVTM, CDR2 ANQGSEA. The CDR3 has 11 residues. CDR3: CSVWEGETIYF. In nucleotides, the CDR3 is TGCAGCGTTTGGGAGGGGGAGACCATATATTTT.